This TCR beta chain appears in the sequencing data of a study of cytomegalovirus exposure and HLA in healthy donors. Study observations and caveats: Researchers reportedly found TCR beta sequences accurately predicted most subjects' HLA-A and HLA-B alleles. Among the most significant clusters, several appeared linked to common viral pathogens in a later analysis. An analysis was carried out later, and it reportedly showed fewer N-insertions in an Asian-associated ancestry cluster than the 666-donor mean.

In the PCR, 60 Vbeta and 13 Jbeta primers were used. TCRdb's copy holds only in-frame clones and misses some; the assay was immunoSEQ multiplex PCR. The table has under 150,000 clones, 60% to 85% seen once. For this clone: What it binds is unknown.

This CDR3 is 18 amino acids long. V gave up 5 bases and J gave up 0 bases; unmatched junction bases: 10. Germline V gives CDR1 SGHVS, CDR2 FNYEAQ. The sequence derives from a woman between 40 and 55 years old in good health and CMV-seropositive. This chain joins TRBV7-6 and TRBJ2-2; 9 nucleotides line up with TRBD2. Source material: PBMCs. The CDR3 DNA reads TGTGCCAGCAGCCCATTTTCGGGCGGGGGGGCGAACACCGGGGAGCTGTTTTTT. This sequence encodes CASSPFSGGGANTGELFF.